The 21 T cell receptor beta chains below were found in one sample sequenced in a study of blood T cell repertoires in COVID-19. The table came from immunoSEQ multiplex PCR; TCRdb's copy has only in-frame clones and leaves some out. The top ten hold about 9.4% of the sample, which has some 230,000 clones, more than 85% seen once. Sequenced material: peripheral blood. All receptors come from a woman aged 50 to 60 with COVID-19, enrolled during active disease.

V and J are TRBV5-1 and TRBJ2-5, with D possibly being TRBD1 (6 bases). CDR3 length: 14 amino acids. Trimming took off 4 bases at V and 3 bases at J, with 13 bases between the two ends. Germline lookup yields CDR1 SGHRS and CDR2 YFSETQ. The CDR3 loop is CASSPTGVEETQYF. The CDR3 DNA follows: TGCGCCAGCAGCCCGACAGGAGTAGAAGAGACCCAGTACTTC.

This clone appeared once. In nucleotides, the CDR3 is TGTGCCAGCAGTGCAGGGACAGGGTTCAGGGAGCTGTTTTTT. Its protein is CASSAGTGFRELFF. The chain joins TRBV2 to TRBJ2-2; 9 nucleotides match TRBD1. V was pared by 4 bases and J by 9 bases, with 6 bases of the junction left unmatched. The germline gives CDR1 SNHLY, CDR2 FYNNEI. The CDR3 is made up of 14 amino acids.

The chain joins TRBV27 to TRBJ2-7; TRBD2 matches 7 bases. There are 16 residues in the CDR3. Trimming cost V 5 bases and J 2 bases; bases outside gene matches: 12. The germline CDR1 and CDR2 sequences are MNHEY and SMNVEV (reference sequence). Here the CDR3 reads CASSPKSGGIAYEQYF. DNA for the CDR3: TGTGCCAGCAGTCCAAAATCGGGGGGAATCGCCTACGAGCAGTACTTC.

The chain couples TRBV6-5 to TRBJ2-7; D might be TRBD2 (7 bases). V was clipped by 5 bases and J by 6 bases, with 17 bases between them. This CDR3 comprises 14 residues. Looked up from germline, CDR1 is MNHEY and CDR2 is SVGAGI. CDR3 region: CASSPGGRGGEQYV. Written as DNA, the CDR3 is TGTGCCAGCAGTCCGGGGGGCAGGGGTGGCGAGCAGTACGTC.

The J gene is TRBJ1-1, the V gene TRBV19; no reliable D call. The germline V and J ends were trimmed by 6 bases and 8 bases, with 22 bases remaining between them. The CDR3 is 15 amino acids. Germline CDR1 is LNHDA and CDR2 is SQIVND (reference sequence). CDR3 DNA sequence: TGTGCCAGTAGCCCCCTCGAGGGCCGAGGTAAGGAAGCTTTCTTT. Amino acids: CASSPLEGRGKEAFF. The full variable domain, in which reference TRBV19 and TRBJ1-1 provide the parts outside the CDR3, is DGGITQSPKYLFRKEGQNVTLSCEQNLNHDAMYWYRQDPGQGLRLIYYSQIVNDFQKGDIAEGYSVSREKKESFPLTVTSAQKNPTAFYLCASSPLEGRGKEAFFGQGTRLTVV.

V is TRBV7-6 and J is TRBJ2-2; TRBD2 is a possible D gene (6 bases). The length of the CDR3 is 15 residues. V gave up 8 bases and J gave up 3 bases, with 16 bases separating them. CDR1 SGHVS and CDR2 FNYEAQ come from the germline V gene. CDR3 DNA: TGTGCCAGCTCCCCAGGAGGGTGGGACACCGGGGAGCTGTTTTTT. Amino acid sequence: CASSPGGWDTGELFF.

The genes are TRBV28 and TRBJ2-2; possible D gene TRBD2, 5 bases. The ends were cut back, 2 bases at V and 5 bases at J, with 12 bases in the middle. CDR3 length equals 15 residues. Germline values: CDR1 MDHEN, CDR2 SYDVKM. CDR3 protein: CASSLAPPGTGELFF. CDR3 sequence (DNA): TGTGCCAGCAGTTTAGCACCGCCGGGGACCGGGGAGCTGTTTTTT.

The chain uses TRBV3-1 (or the pseudogene TRBV3-2) and TRBJ1-1, with a possible D match to TRBD1 (6 bases). The germline V gene encodes CDR1 LGHDT and CDR2 YNNKEL (reference sequence). Trimming removed 3 bases from V and 7 bases from J, with 12 bases in between. The CDR3 is 13 residues long. The CDR3 spells CASSQRTEREAFF. The CDR3 region has the DNA TGTGCCAGCAGCCAGAGGACAGAACGTGAAGCTTTCTTT.

The rearrangement uses TRBV4-3 and TRBJ1-4; D gene ambiguous. The CDR3 contains 15 residues. Deletions cut 4 bases from V and 8 bases from J, with 17 bases between. Germline CDR1 is LGHNA and CDR2 is YSLEER. The CDR3 nucleotides read TGCGCCAGCAGCCCTAGGAGTGGTTCTAGCGAAAAACTGTTTTTT. This sequence encodes CASSPRSGSSEKLFF.

This clone came up a few times. The V and J genes are TRBV21-1 and TRBJ2-2; the table gives TRBD2 as D, unverified against the DNA. TRBV21-1 corresponds to a pseudogene. The CDR3 is 17 amino acids. CDR3 in amino acids: CASSKDPASTRAGELFF. Here the CDR3 DNA reads TGTGCCAGCAGCAAAGACCCGGCCAGTACTAGGGCCGGGGAGCTGTTTTTT.

The J gene is TRBJ1-1, the V gene TRBV1; the table names TRBD1, a call not compared with the DNA. TRBV1 is a recognized pseudogene. The CDR3 has 16 residues. The CDR3: CTIQLGGEFVNTEAFF. CDR3 DNA sequence: TGCACCATACAATTAGGGGGCGAATTTGTGAACACTGAAGCTTTCTTT.

This chain uses TRBV5-1 with TRBJ1-4; 8 bases fit TRBD1. With V trimmed by 1 base and J by 8 bases, 7 bases remained unmatched. The length of the CDR3 is 15 residues. The germline V gene has CDR1 SGHRS and CDR2 YFSETQ. CDR3 DNA sequence: TGCGCCAGCAGCTTGTCGGACAGGGATACGGAAAAACTGTTTTTT. Translation: CASSLSDRDTEKLFF.

The V call is TRBV10-2, the J call TRBJ2-7; 9 bases agree with TRBD2. The CDR3 runs to 15 residues. Germline assignment: CDR1 WSHSY and CDR2 SAAADI. V trimming: 4 bases; J trimming: 3 bases; junction bases outside the gene matches: 7. The CDR3 DNA is TGCGCCAGCAGTGCTCCTAGCGGGGTCCACTACGAGCAGTACTTC. Protein sequence: CASSAPSGVHYEQYF.

CDR3 sequence (DNA): TGTGCCAGCAGCCACGGGACTAGCGGTAGCACCGGGGAGCTGTTTTTT. Translation: CASSHGTSGSTGELFF. The chain has TRBV6-6 and TRBJ2-2; 11 positions agree with TRBD2. Germline V gene data show CDR1 as MNHNY and CDR2 as SVGAGI (reference sequence). The CDR3 has 16 amino acids. Trimming cost V 6 bases and J 4 bases; bases outside gene matches: 7.

The chain couples TRBV2 to TRBJ2-1; 11 nucleotides line up with TRBD2. V gave up 3 bases and J gave up 12 bases; unmatched junction bases: 4. CDR1 and CDR2 (germline): SNHLY, FYNNEI. CDR3 size: 13 residues. The CDR3 loop reads CASSDSGGAWQFF. In DNA, the CDR3 is TGTGCCAGCAGTGATAGCGGGGGGGCCTGGCAGTTCTTC.

CDR3 loop: CASSHYIGRQGQPQHF. In nucleotides, the CDR3 is TGTGCCAGCAGCCATTACATCGGGCGGCAGGGGCAGCCCCAGCATTTT. V and J are TRBV11-2 and TRBJ1-5; D is perhaps TRBD1 (6 bases). The germline gives CDR1 SGHAT, CDR2 FQNNGV. CDR3 length equals 16 residues. The ends were cut back, 5 bases at V and 7 bases at J, with 21 bases in the middle.

The genes are TRBV7-9 and TRBJ2-1; D not certain. Germline V lookup: CDR1 SEHNR, CDR2 FQNEAQ (reference sequence). V lost 2 bases, J lost 7 bases, and 6 bases lay in between. This CDR3 has 12 amino acids. CDR3: CASSLPQNEQFF. The CDR3 nucleotides are TGTGCCAGCAGCTTACCGCAGAATGAGCAGTTCTTC.

The chain employs TRBV28 and TRBJ1-2; 7 nucleotides agree with TRBD1. CDR1 is MDHEN and CDR2 is SYDVKM in the germline V gene. The CDR3 length is 13 residues. With V trimmed by 7 bases and J by 2 bases, 4 bases remained unmatched. The DNA of the CDR3 is TGTGCCAGCAAGACAGGGACAAACTATGGCTACACCTTC. Protein: CASKTGTNYGYTF.

V gene TRBV24-1 combines with J gene TRBJ1-1, with unresolved D. CDR1 KGHDR and CDR2 SFDVKD come from the germline V gene. V was clipped by 0 bases and J by 5 bases, with 6 bases between them. The CDR3 spans 13 residues. As DNA, the CDR3 is TGTGCCACCAGTGATTTGGAGAGGACTGAAGCTTTCTTT. Its translation is CATSDLERTEAFF.

The chain combines TRBV5-1 with TRBJ1-1; perhaps TRBD1 as D (5 bases). V gave up 4 bases and J gave up 3 bases, with 16 bases separating them. This CDR3 has 15 residues. From germline, CDR1 is SGHRS and CDR2 YFSETQ. CDR3 sequence reads: CASSPRGGGYTEAFF. The CDR3 bases are TGCGCCAGCAGCCCCCGGGGGGGTGGGTACACTGAAGCTTTCTTT.

This chain links TRBV27 with TRBJ2-2, with a possible D match to TRBD1 (6 bases). Trimming pared 6 bases from V and 5 bases from J, leaving 16 bases between. This CDR3 region has 15 residues. Germline-derived CDR1 and CDR2 are MNHEY and SMNVEV (reference sequence). CDR3 nucleotides: TGTGCCAGCAGATTGAGGGCAGGGGCTACCGGGGAGCTGTTTTTT. Translation: CASRLRAGATGELFF.